The 18 T cell receptor beta chains given below trace back to one sample, sequenced in a study of regulatory T cells in long-lasting Graves disease. Arm-PCR of CDR3 regions with iRepertoire HTBI primers generated TCR beta libraries. TCRdb re-derived calls from the multiplex PCR reads in MiXCR, one entry per CDR3 protein. The data hold approximately 350,000 distinct CDR3 sequences, with about 12% observed a single time. The time point was: newly diagnosed GD, antithyroid drugs for less than 3 months. Extracted RNA from PBMCs served as the source of the TCR library. These data are also associated with another study on T cells in Graves' hyperthyroidism and ophthalmopathy.

The starting material was peripheral blood mononuclear cells (PBMCs), obtained at new diagnosis, from a patient treated with antithyroid drugs. The receptors were sampled from a woman younger than 30 with Graves disease.

The rearrangement joins TRBV10-2 to TRBJ1-1, with D perhaps TRBD1 (5 bases). From germline, CDR1 is WSHSY and CDR2 SAAADI. With 6 bases removed from V and 6 bases from J, the gap between germline ends came to 17 bases. The CDR3 runs 14 residues. CDR3 coding DNA: TGCGCCAGCAGGCCCCAGACAGCACGCGCTGAAGCTTTCTTT. It specifies CASRPQTARAEAFF.

The chain couples TRBV11-2 to TRBJ2-4; D uncertain. The V end lost 4 bases, the J end lost 0 bases, and 16 bases lay between the germline ends. This CDR3 is built from 17 residues. Germline V gives CDR1 SGHAT, CDR2 FQNNGV. Written as DNA, the CDR3 is TGTGCCAGCAGCTCCTACCTCATAGATCCAGCCAAAAACATTCAGTACTTC. This codes for CASSSYLIDPAKNIQYF.

Many counts were recorded for this clonotype. The V and J genes are TRBV7-2 and TRBJ2-7; 13 bases align to TRBD2. The V segment lost 1 base and the J segment 0 bases; nucleotides outside the gene matches: 0. The CDR3 is 16 amino acids. Germline assignment: CDR1 SGHTA and CDR2 FQGNSA. The CDR3 bases are TGTGCCAGCAGCTTAGGGACTAGCGGGGGCTCCTACGAGCAGTACTTC. Its translation: CASSLGTSGGSYEQYF.

This clonotype was found a few times. The chain uses TRBV5-1 and TRBJ2-3; D is undetermined. Germline V gene sequence: CDR1 SGHRS, CDR2 YFSETQ. CDR3 length: 15 residues. Trimming took off 2 bases at V and 2 bases at J, with 12 bases between the two ends. The CDR3 region is CASSFLDGYTDTQYF. CDR3 sequence (DNA): TGCGCCAGCAGCTTCTTGGACGGGTACACAGATACGCAGTATTTT.

This clonotype was detected many times. This chain links TRBV30 with TRBJ2-5; D may be TRBD1 (5 bases). Trimming stripped 4 bases from V and 4 bases from J, with 13 bases between. The germline V gene has CDR1 GTSNPN and CDR2 SVGIG (reference sequence). This CDR3 spans 13 amino acids. Written as DNA, the CDR3 is TGTGCCTGGAAATTAACAGGAGCAGAGACCCAGTACTTC. Amino acid sequence: CAWKLTGAETQYF.

In its sample, this clonotype was seen many times. J is TRBJ2-7 and V is TRBV6-2 or TRBV6-3, with 10 bases that match TRBD2. Germline V gene sequence: CDR1 MNHEY, CDR2 SVGEGT. This CDR3 is built from 16 residues. Trimming removed 0 bases from V and 2 bases from J; junction bases left unmatched: 4. The CDR3 here is CASSYSRTSGAYEQYF. The CDR3 bases are TGTGCCAGCAGTTACTCCAGGACTAGCGGAGCCTACGAGCAGTACTTC.

There are many counts of this clonotype. The chain has TRBV12-3 or TRBV12-4 and TRBJ1-5; D unclear. Trimming removed 2 bases from V and 0 bases from J, with 5 bases in between. CDR3 length: 14 residues. CDR3 DNA sequence: TGTGCCAGCAGTTTAATGCGTAGCAATCAGCCCCAGCATTTT. Its protein product is CASSLMRSNQPQHF.

This clonotype was seen at least ten times. This chain uses TRBV30 with TRBJ2-1; perhaps TRBD1 as D (5 bases). Germline assignment: CDR1 GTSNPN and CDR2 SVGIG (reference sequence). This CDR3 spans 13 amino acids. V was pared by 3 bases and J by 0 bases, with 6 bases between. The CDR3 spells CAWSRVSYNEQFF. The CDR3 DNA sequence: TGTGCCTGGAGCAGGGTCTCCTACAATGAGCAGTTCTTC. Full variable domain (remainder filled in from reference TRBV30 and TRBJ2-1): SQTIHQWPATLVQPVGSPLSLECTVEGTSNPNLYWYRQAAGRGLQLLFYSVGIGQISSEVPQNLSASRPQDRQFILSSKKLLLSDSGFYLCAWSRVSYNEQFFGPGTRLTVL.

This clonotype was seen repeatedly, ten times or more. The V call is TRBV7-8, the J call TRBJ1-2, with D unclear. CDR1 SGHVS and CDR2 FQNEAQ come from the germline V gene. The CDR3 extends over 13 amino acids. Between the trimmed V and J ends, which lost 4 bases and 3 bases, there was a span of 9 bases. CDR3 protein: CASSSGEDYGYTF. CDR3 bases: TGTGCCAGCAGCTCCGGGGAGGACTATGGCTACACCTTC.

There are many counts of this clonotype. This rearrangement joins TRBV30 to TRBJ2-3; a weak D match, TRBD2 (5 bases). The germline gives CDR1 GTSNPN, CDR2 SVGIG (reference sequence). The CDR3 is made up of 14 amino acids. Deletions cut 3 bases from V and 0 bases from J, with 10 bases between. CDR3: CAWSEGRSTDTQYF. The CDR3 DNA follows: TGTGCCTGGAGCGAGGGCAGGAGCACAGATACGCAGTATTTT.

As DNA, the CDR3 is TGTGCCAGCAGTTTAGTGGGCAGACAAGCTTTCTTT. Protein: CASSLVGRQAFF. The chain carries TRBV28 and TRBJ1-1, with no clear D. The CDR3 consists of 12 residues. Germline V CDR1 and CDR2: MDHEN, SYDVKM. V lost 2 bases and J lost 9, with 10 bases in between. The variable domain in full, with the rest retrieved from reference TRBV28 and TRBJ1-1, is DVKVTQSSRYLVKRTGEKVFLECVQDMDHENMFWYRQDPGLGLRLIYFSYDVKMKEKGDIPEGYSVSREKKERFSLILESASTNQTSMYLCASSLVGRQAFFGQGTRLTVV.

Concerning this clonotype itself: A much larger clone lies a single base off, so this may be a read error. The V call is TRBV3-1, the J call TRBJ2-2; 8 bases align to TRBD1. Looked up from germline, CDR1 is LGHDT and CDR2 is YNNKEL (reference sequence). The CDR3 runs to 17 residues. V was clipped by 8 bases and J by 2 bases; unmatched bases: 13. CDR3 in amino acids: CASRRTGRGTNTGELFF. The CDR3 bases are TGTGCCAGCCGTCGGACAGGGCGGGGTACTAACACCGGGGAGCTGTTTTTT.

This clonotype was seen a handful of times. This could be a read error, since a much larger clone is one nucleotide away. The rearrangement joins TRBV2 to TRBJ1-2; no reliable D call. CDR1 is SNHLY and CDR2 is FYNNEI in the germline V gene. The CDR3 is 12 amino acids. V dropped 6 bases and J dropped 5 bases, with 10 bases sitting between them. CDR3 region: CASRLVSYGYTF. DNA of the CDR3: TGTGCCAGCAGGCTCGTTTCTTATGGCTACACCTTC.

This clonotype was seen many times. V gene TRBV11-2 combines with J gene TRBJ1-1; D gene uncertain. From germline, CDR1 is SGHAT and CDR2 FQNNGV. The CDR3 has 16 amino acids. The V end lost 1 base, the J end lost 1 base, and 13 bases lay between the germline ends. CDR3 in amino acids: CASSLGVFERNTEAFF. CDR3 sequence (DNA): TGTGCCAGCAGCTTAGGTGTTTTTGAGCGGAACACTGAAGCTTTCTTT. Combining the CDR3 with reference TRBV11-2 and TRBJ1-1 gives the whole variable domain EAGVAQSPRYKIIEKRQSVAFWCNPISGHATLYWYQQILGQGPKLLIQFQNNGVVDDSQLPKDRFSAERLKGVDSTLKIQPAKLEDSAVYLCASSLGVFERNTEAFFGQGTRLTVV.

Comments on this clonotype: It may be a read error: a sequence one base away is much more abundant. This CDR3 fails to terminate in the conserved phenylalanine or tryptophan, so it likely reflects a read error. The chain is built from TRBV28 and TRBJ2-1; D gene unclear. Germline V gene data show CDR1 as MDHEN and CDR2 as SYDVKM. The CDR3 runs to 12 residues. The V end was cut by 2 bases, the J end by 9 bases, with 8 bases between. The CDR3 region is CASSLNFFEQFS. Written as DNA, the CDR3 is TGTGCCAGCAGTTTAAATTTTTTTGAGCAGTTCTCC.

The rearrangement uses TRBV12-5 and TRBJ2-1; D gene uncertain. V lost 8 bases, J lost 4 bases, and 21 bases lay in between. The CDR3 length is 16 residues. CDR1 and CDR2 from the germline V gene are LGHNT and FRNRAP. The CDR3 nucleotides read TGTGCTAGTTCTTCCAGGCGTTCCTTACCTTACAATGAGCAGTTCTTC. Translated, it gives CASSSRRSLPYNEQFF.

This clonotype appeared many times. The chain has TRBV12-3 or TRBV12-4 and TRBJ2-1, with D hard to call. The germline V and J ends were trimmed by 3 bases and 2 bases, with 2 bases remaining between them. This CDR3 region has 12 residues. DNA for the CDR3: TGTGCCAGCAGTTTTCCCTACAATGAGCAGTTCTTC. Protein sequence: CASSFPYNEQFF.

This clonotype was counted many times. The chain carries TRBV7-2 and TRBJ1-4; 7 positions agree with TRBD1. Germline V gives CDR1 SGHTA, CDR2 FQGNSA. The CDR3 is 19 amino acids. Losses at the gene ends were 1 base for V and 6 bases for J; bases not matched to a gene: 17. This chain's CDR3 is CASSLEIGYTGQRDEKLFF. In DNA, the CDR3 is TGTGCCAGCAGCTTAGAGATCGGGTACACGGGACAGCGAGATGAAAAACTGTTTTTT.